A selection of T cell receptor beta chains follows, all from one sample in a study of human T cells and chemical hapten exposure. TCRdb re-derived calls from the RACE reads in MiXCR, one entry per CDR3 protein. This table holds under 450,000 distinct CDR3 sequences, about 6% found once. The specimen was whole blood, collected in connection with sensitization to the hapten diphenylcyclopropenone (DPC). These receptors were collected from a woman in her late teens or twenties with alopecia areata. Some clones in this sample may be carry-over from other donors' samples. Both conserved end residues are part of each CDR3. A D gene is named only where the DNA matches it firmly.

CDR3aa	d_gene	j_gene	v_gene
CASSSRTGSSYEQYF	TRBD1	TRBJ2-7	TRBV7-9
CASRFFDSTEAFF	NA	TRBJ1-1	TRBV7-2
CASSSQDGDNEQFF	NA	TRBJ2-1	TRBV7-2
CSARENRGANTEAFF	TRBD1	TRBJ1-1	TRBV20-1
CASKEGVTEAFF	NA	TRBJ1-1	TRBV6-6
CASSGTGDSPLHF	TRBD1	TRBJ1-6	TRBV3-1
CASSHTDRVSYEQYF	TRBD1	TRBJ2-7	TRBV9
CATAAGRPDTQYF	TRBD2	TRBJ2-3	TRBV10-3
CASSHDPGTNAEQFF	NA	TRBJ2-1	TRBV4-2
CASTETGTGPLTQYF	TRBD1	TRBJ2-3	TRBV7-9
CASREQAGGNTDTQYF	TRBD2	TRBJ2-3	TRBV12-3/TRBV12-4
CASSASPGITGELFF	NA	TRBJ2-2	TRBV7-9
CASSPPGRQETQYF	NA	TRBJ2-5	TRBV6-5
CSVKQGADTEAFF	TRBD1	TRBJ1-1	TRBV29-1
CSTTPPRGVDTEAFF	NA	TRBJ1-1	TRBV20-1
CASSVDPGGETEAFF	TRBD1	TRBJ1-1	TRBV9
CASPANPRQASYEQYF	NA	TRBJ2-7	TRBV25-1
CASSTTSGGSTDTQYF	TRBD2	TRBJ2-3	TRBV7-9
CSVAQGRDTQYF	NA	TRBJ2-3	TRBV29-1
CASSLGVFGATNEKLFF	NA	TRBJ1-4	TRBV5-1
CASSLAQGQQPQHF	TRBD1	TRBJ1-5	TRBV12-3/TRBV12-4
CASSKVSGQYFSGNTIYF	NA	TRBJ1-3	TRBV21-1